This T cell receptor (beta chain) was captured by sequencing in a study of regulatory T cells in long-lasting Graves disease. This CDR3 region has 13 residues. Germline CDR1 is DFQATT and CDR2 is SNEGSKA (reference sequence). Libraries of TCR beta came from iRepertoire HTBI primers plus Arm-PCR of CDR3 regions. TCRdb fed the multiplex PCR reads into MiXCR, producing one record per CDR3 protein. The sample lists about 460,000 distinct CDR3 sequences, less than 15% occurring once. Study-wide findings and caveats: Lower TCR diversity was seen in persistent Graves' patients than in newly diagnosed ones.

This clonotype came up many times. Its cognate antigen is unknown. Sample time point: newly diagnosed GD, antithyroid drugs for less than 3 months. PBMCs were the source of the RNA used for TCR sequencing. All patients originated from an endocrinology department located in Xi'an, China. Nine milliliters of peripheral blood went into EDTA tubes. These sequences were also reported in another study, on T cells in Graves' hyperthyroidism and ophthalmopathy. That work states: Using the HTBI primer set, a first-round RT-PCR was run on the TCR CDR3.

Sequenced here: peripheral blood mononuclear cells (PBMCs), sampled at new diagnosis, from a patient treated with antithyroid drugs. The receptor's source is a woman between 45 and 60 years old with Graves disease. The J gene is TRBJ2-1, the V gene TRBV20-1; 8 nucleotides line up with TRBD2. Written as DNA, the CDR3 is TGCAGCGCGTCGGCGGGAGGATACAATGAGCAGTTCTTC. Its translation: CSASAGGYNEQFF.